Presented here are 26 T cell receptor beta chains from one specimen sequenced in a study of T cells in Graves' hyperthyroidism and ophthalmopathy. RNA transcripts were the template for amplifying TCR beta CDR3 regions. RT-PCR in the first round (using the HTBI primer set) targeted the TCR CDR3. TCRdb used MiXCR to reprocess the multiplex PCR reads, holding one entry per CDR3 protein. This sample has about 360,000 distinct CDR3 sequences, with 13% found just once. Sequencing was done on a sample of blood. The receptors derive from a woman between 18 and 30 years old with Graves' hyperthyroidism.

This clonotype has a count of ten or more. The chain recombines TRBV20-1 with TRBJ1-1, with 7 positions matching TRBD1. The CDR3 extends over 12 amino acids. The trim removed 6 bases at V and 3 bases at J, leaving 4 bases unmatched. From germline, CDR1 is DFQATT and CDR2 SNEGSKA (reference sequence). In DNA, the CDR3 is TGCAGTGCCGACACAGGGGACACTGAAGCTTTCTTT. It codes for CSADTGDTEAFF.

The sample holds a few counts of this clonotype. The V and J genes are TRBV19 and TRBJ1-5; TRBD1 agrees at 8 bases. The CDR3 consists of 15 residues. Trimming took 0 bases from V and 5 from J; bases not matched to a gene: 3. The germline V gene encodes CDR1 LNHDA and CDR2 SQIVND (reference sequence). The CDR3 region has the DNA TGTGCCAGTAGTATAGATAGACAGGGGCATCAGCCCCAGCATTTT. It encodes CASSIDRQGHQPQHF. Variable domain in full (rest from reference TRBV19 and TRBJ1-5): DGGITQSPKYLFRKEGQNVTLSCEQNLNHDAMYWYRQDPGQGLRLIYYSQIVNDFQKGDIAEGYSVSREKKESFPLTVTSAQKNPTAFYLCASSIDRQGHQPQHFGDGTRLSIL.

This clonotype was observed many times. V and J are TRBV18 and TRBJ1-1; perhaps TRBD1 as D (5 bases). Looked up from germline, CDR1 is KGHSH and CDR2 is LQKENI. The CDR3 is made up of 14 amino acids. Trimming removed 3 bases at V and 4 bases at J, with 12 bases between. CDR3 bases: TGTGCCAGCTCACCTCTAAAGGGGAGCACTGAAGCTTTCTTT. Encoded protein: CASSPLKGSTEAFF. Drawing the rest from reference TRBV18 and TRBJ1-1, the complete variable domain is NAGVMQNPRHLVRRRGQEARLRCSPMKGHSHVYWYRQLPEEGLKFMVYLQKENIIDESGMPKERFSAEFPKEGPSILRIQQVVRGDSAAYFCASSPLKGSTEAFFGQGTRLTVV.

This clonotype was counted many times. The V and J genes are TRBV7-9 and TRBJ2-7; D not certain. This CDR3 has 12 residues. The germline V gene encodes CDR1 SEHNR and CDR2 FQNEAQ (reference sequence). V lost 4 bases, J lost 4 bases, and 8 bases lay in between. CDR3 protein: CASSSRPYEQYF. CDR3 nucleotide sequence: TGTGCCAGCAGCTCCAGGCCGTACGAGCAGTACTTC.

The V call is TRBV3-1, the J call TRBJ2-1, with 7 nucleotides matching TRBD1. The germline V gene encodes CDR1 LGHDT and CDR2 YNNKEL (reference sequence). The CDR3 has 16 amino acids. Trimming took 3 bases from V and 5 from J; bases not matched to a gene: 10. DNA for the CDR3: TGTGCCAGCAGCCATTCCGGGACAGAGTTGAACAATGAGCAGTTCTTC. Translated: CASSHSGTELNNEQFF.

This clonotype was picked up a small number of times. The genes are TRBV6-1 and TRBJ2-2; the D is unclear. This CDR3 has 12 residues. V lost 8 bases and J lost 7, with 11 bases in between. CDR1 is MNHNS, CDR2 SASEGT, per germline. CDR3: CASELGLGELFF. CDR3 in DNA: TGTGCCAGCGAACTCGGGCTCGGGGAGCTGTTTTTT.

The V gene is TRBV2, the J gene TRBJ2-2; D possibly uses TRBD1 or TRBD2 (5 bases each). V was cut by 2 bases and J by 6 bases, with 7 bases left in between. This CDR3 spans 13 amino acids. Germline V gene sequence: CDR1 SNHLY, CDR2 FYNNEI. CDR3 sequence (DNA): TGTGCCAGCAGTGAATTGGGGGCCGGGGAGCTGTTTTTT. This codes for CASSELGAGELFF.

This clonotype was counted a few times. This rearrangement joins TRBV18 to TRBJ2-6; D not certain. Between the trimmed V and J ends, which lost 6 bases and 2 bases, there was a span of 11 bases. CDR1 is KGHSH and CDR2 is LQKENI in the germline V gene. The CDR3 loop spans 15 amino acids. The CDR3 is CASSSFQAGANVLTF. The CDR3 DNA follows: TGTGCCAGCTCCTCCTTTCAGGCTGGGGCCAACGTCCTGACTTTC.

The chain links TRBV7-9 to TRBJ2-3, with TRBD2 identical over 7 bases. J lost 1 base, V lost 5 bases, and 12 bases had no gene match. Germline CDR1 is SEHNR and CDR2 is FQNEAQ (reference sequence). The CDR3 contains 17 residues. The CDR3 is CASSLGEMAGGTDTQYF. The CDR3 region has the DNA TGTGCCAGCAGCCTGGGGGAGATGGCGGGGGGCACAGATACGCAGTATTTT.

This clonotype has ten or more counts. V and J are TRBV30 and TRBJ2-7; the match to TRBD2 covers 9 bases. V lost 4 bases to trimming and J lost 2 bases; unmatched junction nucleotides: 9. From germline, CDR1 is GTSNPN and CDR2 SVGIG (reference sequence). The CDR3 has 15 amino acids. CDR3 DNA sequence: TGTGCCTGGACCGGAATTATAGCGGGAGCCTACGAGCAGTACTTC. This codes for CAWTGIIAGAYEQYF.

This chain connects TRBV3-1 to TRBJ2-7; 10 bases are shared with TRBD1. V gave up 5 bases and J gave up 2 bases; unmatched junction bases: 6. The CDR3 has 15 amino acids. Germline values: CDR1 LGHDT, CDR2 YNNKEL (reference sequence). The CDR3 sequence: CASSGDRGLPYEQYF. The CDR3 DNA reads TGTGCCAGCAGCGGGGACAGGGGATTACCCTACGAGCAGTACTTC.

The chain carries TRBV20-1 and TRBJ2-1, with D possibly being TRBD1 or TRBD2 (6 bases each). V was cut by 4 bases and J by 0 bases, with 16 bases left in between. The CDR3 runs to 16 residues. Germline assignment: CDR1 DFQATT and CDR2 SNEGSKA (reference sequence). CDR3 nucleotides: TGCAGTGCTACCTTAGGGGGACTGGACTCCTACAATGAGCAGTTCTTC. It is translated as CSATLGGLDSYNEQFF.

J is TRBJ2-2 and V is TRBV4-1; D unclear. The V and J ends lost 2 bases and 2 bases respectively, with 6 bases between them. CDR1 and CDR2 from the germline V gene are MGHRA and YSYEKL. CDR3 length equals 14 residues. The CDR3 is CASSQWENTGELFF. The CDR3 bases are TGCGCCAGCAGCCAATGGGAAAACACCGGGGAGCTGTTTTTT.

There are many counts of this clonotype. The rearrangement joins TRBV6-5 to TRBJ1-2, with a weak D call TRBD1 (6 bases). The V and J ends lost 0 bases and 3 bases respectively, with 8 bases between them. In germline, CDR1 is MNHEY, CDR2 SVGAGI. This CDR3 is 14 amino acids long. The CDR3 sequence: CASSYSYRDYGYTF. CDR3 DNA sequence: TGTGCCAGCAGTTACTCGTACAGGGACTATGGCTACACCTTC.

This clonotype was detected ten times or more. CDR3 sequence: CSARDRAVTDTQYF. CDR3 coding DNA: TGCAGTGCTAGAGATCGGGCAGTCACAGATACGCAGTATTTT. The chain is built from TRBV20-1 and TRBJ2-3; the D is unclear. This CDR3 contains 14 residues. CDR1 and CDR2 from the germline V gene are DFQATT and SNEGSKA (reference sequence). Trimming cost V 0 bases and J 2 bases, with 9 bases left between them.

This clonotype has ten or more counts. This rearrangement joins TRBV5-1 to TRBJ2-5; TRBD2 matches 9 bases. The J segment lost 5 bases and the V segment lost 7 bases, leaving 6 bases of the junction unmatched. This CDR3 is built from 13 residues. Germline V gene lookup returns CDR1 SGHRS and CDR2 YFSETQ. CDR3 sequence reads: CASGGGAGETQYF. The CDR3 DNA reads TGCGCCAGCGGCGGGGGGGCCGGGGAGACCCAGTACTTC. The whole variable domain, filled in from reference TRBV5-1 and TRBJ2-5, reads KAGVTQTPRYLIKTRGQQVTLSCSPISGHRSVSWYQQTPGQGLQFLFEYFSETQRNKGNFPGRFSGRQFSNSRSEMNVSTLELGDSALYLCASGGGAGETQYFGPGTRLLVL.

This rearrangement joins TRBV20-1 to TRBJ1-6; D not certain. Germline V gene sequence: CDR1 DFQATT, CDR2 SNEGSKA (reference sequence). This CDR3 is built from 15 residues. Trimming stripped 3 bases from V and 4 bases from J, with 13 bases between. CDR3 residues: CSASSYENYNSPLHF. The CDR3 bases are TGCAGTGCTAGTAGTTATGAGAATTATAATTCACCCCTCCACTTT.

This clonotype was seen only once. This chain joins TRBV4-1 and TRBJ2-7, with 8 positions matching TRBD1. Looked up from germline, CDR1 is MGHRA and CDR2 is YSYEKL. The CDR3 has 16 amino acids. Unmatched junction bases numbered 13, after V lost 3 bases and J lost 6 bases. CDR3 loop: CASSHARDRPFGEQYF. Written as DNA, the CDR3 is TGCGCCAGCAGCCACGCCCGGGACAGGCCTTTCGGCGAGCAGTACTTC.

This clonotype has at least ten counts. V gene TRBV5-5 combines with J gene TRBJ2-2; D unresolved. This CDR3 is built from 16 residues. V lost 4 bases and J lost 6, with 19 bases in between. Germline V CDR1 and CDR2: SGHKS, YYEKEE (reference sequence). The CDR3 DNA reads TGTGCCAGCAGCCAGACAACGCTTAGACGGCCCGGGGAGCTGTTTTTT. Protein: CASSQTTLRRPGELFF.

This clonotype was counted many times. This sequence joins TRBV5-1 and TRBJ1-1; D not resolved. V lost 3 bases to trimming and J lost 3 bases, with 21 bases between them. Looked up from germline, CDR1 is SGHRS and CDR2 is YFSETQ. The CDR3 extends over 17 amino acids. CDR3 nucleotide sequence: TGCGCCAGCAGCTCGCCAAAGGTCGGGCCCGGGCACACTGAAGCTTTCTTT. Its translation: CASSSPKVGPGHTEAFF.

This clonotype occurred a few times. The chain links TRBV19 to TRBJ1-2; D possibly corresponds to TRBD1 (5 bases). The V end was cut by 8 bases, the J end by 5 bases, with 15 bases between. The CDR3 has 13 amino acids. The germline CDR1 and CDR2 sequences are LNHDA and SQIVND (reference sequence). CDR3 nucleotide sequence: TGTGCCAGTTCGGGGGAACCACGATATGGCTACACCTTC. Its translation: CASSGEPRYGYTF.

This clonotype was seen at least ten times. An end of the junction differs from the germline gene, which may be a read error. The V gene is TRBV20-1, the J gene TRBJ2-5, with 7 bases identical to TRBD2. The CDR3 sequence is 17 residues long. In germline, CDR1 is DFQATT, CDR2 SNEGSKA (reference sequence). The CDR3 nucleotides are TGCAGTGCTAGGCCACCCGGAGTAGCGGGTGGGCAAGGGACCCAGTACTTC. This translates into CSARPPGVAGGQGTQYF.

This clonotype was counted at least ten times. The chain recombines TRBV7-3 with TRBJ2-1, with 7 bases that match TRBD2. Trimming cost V 5 bases and J 2 bases; bases outside gene matches: 6. The V gene's germline CDR1 is SGHTA and CDR2 FQGTGA. The CDR3 runs 15 residues. The CDR3 protein is CASSISGTAYNEQFF. Written as DNA, the CDR3 is TGTGCCAGCAGCATCAGCGGGACCGCCTACAATGAGCAGTTCTTC. Complete variable domain (other parts from reference TRBV7-3 and TRBJ2-1): GAGVSQTPSNKVTEKGKYVELRCDPISGHTALYWYRQSLGQGPEFLIYFQGTGAADDSGLPNDRFFAVRPEGSVSTLKIQRTERGDSAVYLCASSISGTAYNEQFFGPGTRLTVL.

This clonotype came up many times. V is TRBV28 and J is TRBJ2-7; no firm D call. CDR1 is MDHEN, CDR2 SYDVKM, per germline. This CDR3 is 12 amino acids long. Trimming left V 6 bases short and J 1 base short, with 7 bases between. Here the CDR3 reads CASSFRSYEQYF. The CDR3 nucleotides read TGTGCCAGCAGCTTCAGGTCCTACGAGCAGTACTTC. The variable domain in full, completed from reference TRBV28 and TRBJ2-7, reads DVKVTQSSRYLVKRTGEKVFLECVQDMDHENMFWYRQDPGLGLRLIYFSYDVKMKEKGDIPEGYSVSREKKERFSLILESASTNQTSMYLCASSFRSYEQYFGPGTRLTVT.

This clonotype was seen more than once but under ten times. The chain joins TRBV3-1 to TRBJ2-5; 7 positions match TRBD2. V trimming: 4 bases; J trimming: 5 bases; junction bases outside the gene matches: 7. The germline V gene has CDR1 LGHDT and CDR2 YNNKEL (reference sequence). This CDR3 is built from 14 residues. CDR3 sequence (DNA): TGTGCCAGCAGCCGCCGACTAGCTGGTGAGACCCAGTACTTC. This codes for CASSRRLAGETQYF.

J is TRBJ1-5 and V is TRBV19; weak D call: TRBD1 (5 bases). The CDR3 has 14 residues. V was cut by 10 bases and J by 7 bases, with 20 bases left in between. CDR1 is LNHDA and CDR2 is SQIVND in the germline V gene (reference sequence). The CDR3 nucleotides read TGTGCCACTGCAATGGGGGTCCTAGGGCAGCCCCAGCATTTT. The encoded protein is CATAMGVLGQPQHF.